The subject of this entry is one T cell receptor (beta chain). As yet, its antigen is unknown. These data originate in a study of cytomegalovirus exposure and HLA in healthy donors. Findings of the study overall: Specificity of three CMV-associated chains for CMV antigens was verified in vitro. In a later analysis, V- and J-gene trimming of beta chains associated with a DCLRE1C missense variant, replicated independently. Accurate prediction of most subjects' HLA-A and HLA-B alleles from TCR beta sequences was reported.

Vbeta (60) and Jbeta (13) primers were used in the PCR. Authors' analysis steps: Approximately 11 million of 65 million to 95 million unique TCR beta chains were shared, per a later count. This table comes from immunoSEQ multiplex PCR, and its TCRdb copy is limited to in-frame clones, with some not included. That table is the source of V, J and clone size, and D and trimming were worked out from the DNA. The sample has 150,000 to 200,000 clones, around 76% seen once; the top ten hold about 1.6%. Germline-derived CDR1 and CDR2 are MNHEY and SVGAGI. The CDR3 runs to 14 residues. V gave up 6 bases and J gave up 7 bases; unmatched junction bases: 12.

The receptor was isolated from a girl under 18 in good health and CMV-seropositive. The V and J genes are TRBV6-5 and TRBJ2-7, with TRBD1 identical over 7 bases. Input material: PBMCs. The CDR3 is CASSLTGIGEEQYF. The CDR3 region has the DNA TGTGCCAGCAGCCTGACAGGGATTGGGGAAGAGCAGTACTTC.